The present T cell receptor (beta chain) was sequenced within a study of shared T cell receptors in the human thymus. Here immunoSEQ multiplex PCR was the method, and the copy in TCRdb shows in-frame clones only, minus some. The data contain 550,000 to 800,000 clones, 80% to 90% of them singletons. The same sample was also used in a study of human thymus T cells. According to that study: Among the donors, all were healthy Finnish infants having corrective surgery for congenital heart defects. V and J genes seemed to be used with bias in thymic and blood repertoires. Highly overlapping thymic repertoires among unrelated individuals were reported in related research.

The receptor's source is a girl in the first two years of life with a congenital heart defect. What was sequenced was thymocytes.

For the CDR3, the DNA is TGTGCCAGCAGCTTAGGGCGGCGGGGGAGCACAGATACGCAGTATTTT. Its protein product is CASSLGRRGSTDTQYF. The chain joins TRBV7-2 to TRBJ2-3; 7 nucleotides agree with TRBD2. The CDR3 is 16 amino acids. Germline CDR1 and CDR2: SGHTA and FQGNSA. V lost 1 base to trimming and J lost 0 bases; unmatched junction nucleotides: 4.